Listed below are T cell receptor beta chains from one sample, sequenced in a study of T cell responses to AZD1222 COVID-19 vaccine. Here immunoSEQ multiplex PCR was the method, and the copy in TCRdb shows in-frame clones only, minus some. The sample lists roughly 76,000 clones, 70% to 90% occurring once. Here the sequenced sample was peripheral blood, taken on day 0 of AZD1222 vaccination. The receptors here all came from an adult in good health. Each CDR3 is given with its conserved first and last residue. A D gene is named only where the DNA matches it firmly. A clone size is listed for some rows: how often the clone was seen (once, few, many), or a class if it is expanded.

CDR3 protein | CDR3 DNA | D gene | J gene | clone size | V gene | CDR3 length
CASSSGQSNEKLFF | TGTGCCAGCAGTTCGGGACAGTCAAATGAAAAACTGTTTTTT | TRBD1 | TRBJ1-4 | . | TRBV28 | 14
CASSVAGRTVGGYTF | TGTGCCAGCAGCGTAGCGGGGCGAACTGTCGGGGGCTACACCTTC | . | TRBJ1-2 | . | TRBV9 | 15
CASGRRIDEQFF | TGTGCCAGCGGTAGGCGGATAGATGAGCAGTTCTTC | . | TRBJ2-1 | . | TRBV6-1 | 12
CASSPDSHSYEQYF | TGTGCCAGCAGTCCGGACAGTCATTCCTACGAGCAGTACTTC | . | TRBJ2-7 | . | TRBV7-9 | 14
CASSPGLAGAGELFF | TGCGCCAGCAGCCCGGGACTAGCGGGAGCCGGGGAGCTGTTTTTT | TRBD2 | TRBJ2-2 | few | TRBV5-1 | 15
CASTSLRTFNEKLFF | TGTGCCAGTACCTCCCTCCGGACCTTTAATGAAAAACTGTTTTTT | . | TRBJ1-4 | few | TRBV19 | 15
CASSLAPAGGETQYF | TGTGCCAGCAGCTTAGCGCCTGCCGGGGGGGAGACCCAGTACTTC | TRBD2 | TRBJ2-5 | . | TRBV7-8 | 15
CASSQGSPVLVGFSGELFF | TGCGCCAGCAGCCAAGGATCTCCGGTACTAGTTGGGTTCTCCGGGGAGCTGTTTTTT | . | TRBJ2-2 | once | TRBV4-1 | 19
CAWSPGRMGSTNEKLFF | TGTGCCTGGAGTCCCGGACGGATGGGGTCAACTAATGAAAAACTGTTTTTT | . | TRBJ1-4 | . | TRBV30 | 17
CAWRVKGTGTGELFF | TGTGCCTGGAGGGTCAAGGGCACCGGCACCGGGGAGCTGTTTTTT | . | TRBJ2-2 | . | TRBV30 | 15
CASSQGLAGSRFF | TGTGCCAGCAGCCAGGGACTAGCGGGCTCCCGGTTCTTC | TRBD2 | TRBJ2-1 | . | TRBV6-5 | 13
CASSFEAGTDTQYF | TGTGCCAGCAGCTTTGAAGCAGGCACAGATACGCAGTATTTT | . | TRBJ2-3 | . | TRBV11-2 | 14
CASTRGDSSYNEQFF | TGCGCCAGCACCCGGGGCGACAGCTCCTACAATGAGCAGTTCTTC | . | TRBJ2-1 | . | TRBV5-1 | 15
CASSWGAYEQYF | TGTGCCAGCAGCTGGGGGGCGTACGAGCAGTACTTC | . | TRBJ2-7 | . | TRBV7-2 | 12
CASSRPGTANTGELFF | TGTGCCAGCAGCCGCCCCGGGACAGCGAACACCGGGGAGCTGTTTTTT | TRBD1 | TRBJ2-2 | . | TRBV11-3 | 16
CASSLRPVGMNTEAFF | TGTGCCAGCAGTTTACGGCCTGTCGGGATGAACACTGAAGCTTTCTTT | . | TRBJ1-1 | . | TRBV27 | 16
CASSQDPGIGQPQHF | TGTGCCAGCAGCCAAGATCCCGGGATCGGTCAGCCCCAGCATTTT | . | TRBJ1-5 | once | TRBV4-2 | 15
CSVAPGGNTEAFF | TGCAGCGTTGCCCCGGGTGGGAACACTGAAGCTTTCTTT | . | TRBJ1-1 | . | TRBV29-1 | 13
CASSIVGRAAVNTEAFF | TGTGCCAGTAGTATAGTGGGCAGGGCGGCCGTGAACACTGAAGCTTTCTTT | . | TRBJ1-1 | . | TRBV19 | 17
CASSLSPGQDTIYF | TGTGCCAGCAGCTTAAGCCCAGGGCAGGACACCATATATTTT | . | TRBJ1-3 | . | TRBV7-2 | 14
CASSYPPYGYTF | TGTGCCAGCAGTTACCCCCCATATGGCTACACCTTC | . | TRBJ1-2 | . | TRBV6-5 | 12
CASSPGENTEAFF | TGTGCCAGCTCACCAGGGGAGAACACTGAAGCTTTCTTT | . | TRBJ1-1 | . | TRBV18 | 13
CASSLGGHQGEKLFF | TGCGCCAGCAGCTTGGGGGGCCATCAGGGAGAAAAACTGTTTTTT | . | TRBJ1-4 | . | TRBV5-1 | 15
CASSVGTAAEQFF | TGTGCCAGCAGCGTAGGGACAGCGGCTGAGCAGTTCTTC | TRBD1 | TRBJ2-1 | many | TRBV6-4 | 13
CASSLGGGGGETQYF | TGTGCCAGCAGCCTCGGTGGGGGAGGTGGAGAGACCCAGTACTTC | . | TRBJ2-5 | . | TRBV3-1/TRBV3-2 | 15
CASSYSGLADYEQYF | TGTGCCAGCAGTTATTCGGGACTAGCGGACTACGAGCAGTACTTC | TRBD2 | TRBJ2-7 | . | TRBV6-2/TRBV6-3 | 15
CASSRLSGSKEKLFF | TGTGCCAGCTCACGTTTATCGGGGTCAAAGGAAAAACTGTTTTTT | . | TRBJ1-4 | . | TRBV18 | 15
CASSLNVDTEAFF | TGCGCCAGCAGCTTGAACGTGGACACTGAAGCTTTCTTT | . | TRBJ1-1 | . | TRBV5-1 | 13
CASSLVAGGNQPQHF | TGCGCCAGCAGCTTGGTTGCGGGGGGCAATCAGCCCCAGCATTTT | . | TRBJ1-5 | . | TRBV5-1 | 15
CASSLVRTGDGYTF | TGTGCCAGCAGCTTGGTGAGGACAGGGGATGGCTACACCTTC | TRBD1 | TRBJ1-2 | . | TRBV5-4 | 14
CATGASGNTDTQYF | TGTGCCACGGGGGCTAGCGGAAACACAGATACGCAGTATTTT | . | TRBJ2-3 | few | TRBV7-9 | 14
CASSQGLQQPQHF | TGTGCCAGCAGCCAAGGCCTACAACAGCCCCAGCATTTT | . | TRBJ1-5 | . | TRBV3-1/TRBV3-2 | 13
CASSLLQGMGWNIQYF | TGTGCCAGCAGCCTTTTACAGGGTATGGGGTGGAACATTCAGTACTTC | . | TRBJ2-4 | . | TRBV3-1/TRBV3-2 | 16
CASSYDGDDTGELFF | TGTGCCAGCAGTTACGACGGGGACGACACCGGGGAGCTGTTTTTT | . | TRBJ2-2 | once | TRBV6-5 | 15
CASSLGSTDTQYF | TGCGCCAGCAGCTTGGGGTCCACAGATACGCAGTATTTT | . | TRBJ2-3 | . | TRBV5-1 | 13
CASSLTNNSPLHF | TGTGCCAGCAGCTTGACAAATAATTCACCCCTCCACTTT | . | TRBJ1-6 | . | TRBV13 | 13
CATSRVRRLGDNNEQFF | TGTGCCACCAGCAGGGTGAGACGACTAGGGGATAACAATGAGCAGTTCTTC | . | TRBJ2-1 | . | TRBV15 | 17
CASNSQADTQYF | TGTGCCAGCAATAGTCAAGCCGATACGCAGTATTTT | . | TRBJ2-3 | . | TRBV9 | 12
CATSRGGLNEKLFF | TGTGCCACCAGTCGAGGGGGACTGAATGAAAAACTGTTTTTT | . | TRBJ1-4 | . | TRBV24-1 | 14
CASSSPSTDTQYF | TGTGCCAGCAGTTCCCCTAGTACGGATACGCAGTATTTT | . | TRBJ2-3 | once | TRBV12-3/TRBV12-4 | 13
CASSLVGLAGYEQYF | TGTGCCAGCAGCCTTGTGGGACTAGCGGGATACGAGCAGTACTTC | TRBD2 | TRBJ2-7 | . | TRBV6-5 | 15
CASSRTGEGQYF | TGTGCCAGCAGCCGGACAGGGGAGGGGCAGTACTTC | TRBD1 | TRBJ2-7 | . | TRBV12-3/TRBV12-4 | 12
CASRTGHSGGNTIYF | TGTGCCAGCAGAACCGGACATTCTGGGGGAAACACCATATATTTT | . | TRBJ1-3 | . | TRBV6-5 | 15
CASSLMSVADTQYF | TGTGCCAGCAGCTTAATGAGCGTAGCAGATACGCAGTATTTT | . | TRBJ2-3 | once | TRBV11-2 | 14
CTSSQDWTSGTHSYEQYF | TGCACCAGCAGCCAAGATTGGACTAGCGGGACACACTCCTACGAGCAGTACTTC | . | TRBJ2-7 | . | TRBV1 | 18